This T cell receptor (beta chain) was sequenced in a study of shared clonotypes between healthy human individuals. Method: immunoSEQ multiplex PCR; TCRdb's copy keeps in-frame clones and lacks some. The table shows approximately 2.5 million clones, with 90% to 95% occurring only once. The CDR3 runs 12 residues. Germline V gene sequence: CDR1 SNHLY, CDR2 FYNNEI. Trimming cost V 4 bases and J 9 bases, with 10 bases left between them. The TCR originated in a man younger than 35 in good health. Material for sequencing was naive CD4+ T cells sorted from blood. This sample's subset: CD45RA+ positively selected. This chain links TRBV2 with TRBJ2-1; TRBD2 might be the D (7 bases). The CDR3 region has the DNA TGTGCCAGCAGTGGGGGAGGGGGTGAGCAGTTCTTC. Its translation is CASSGGGGEQFF.